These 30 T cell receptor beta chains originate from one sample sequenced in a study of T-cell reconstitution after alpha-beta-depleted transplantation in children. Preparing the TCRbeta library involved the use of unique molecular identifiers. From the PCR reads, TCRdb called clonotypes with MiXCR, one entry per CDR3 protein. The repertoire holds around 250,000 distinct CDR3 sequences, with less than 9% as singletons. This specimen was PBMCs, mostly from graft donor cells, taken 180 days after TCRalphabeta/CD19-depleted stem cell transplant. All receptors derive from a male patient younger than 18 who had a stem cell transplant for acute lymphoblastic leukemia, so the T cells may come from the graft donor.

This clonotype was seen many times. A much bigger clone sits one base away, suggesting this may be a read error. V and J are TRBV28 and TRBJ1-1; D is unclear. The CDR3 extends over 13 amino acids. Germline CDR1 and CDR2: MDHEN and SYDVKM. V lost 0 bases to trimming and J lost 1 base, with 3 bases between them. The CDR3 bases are TGTGCCAGCAGTTTATGGGGGAACACTGAAGCTTTCTTT. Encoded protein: CASSLWGNTEAFF.

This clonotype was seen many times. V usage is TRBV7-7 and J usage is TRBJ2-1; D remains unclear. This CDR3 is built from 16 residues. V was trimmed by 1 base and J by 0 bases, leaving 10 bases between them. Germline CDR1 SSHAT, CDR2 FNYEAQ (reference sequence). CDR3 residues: CASSLGMGRSYNEQFF. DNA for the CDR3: TGTGCCAGCAGCTTAGGGATGGGTCGCTCCTACAATGAGCAGTTCTTC.

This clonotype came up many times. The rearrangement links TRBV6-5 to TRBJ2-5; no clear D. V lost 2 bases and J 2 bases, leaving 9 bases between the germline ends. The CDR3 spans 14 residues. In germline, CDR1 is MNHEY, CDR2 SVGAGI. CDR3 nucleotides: TGTGCCAGCAGTTACACTGAAGCACAAGAGACCCAGTACTTC. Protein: CASSYTEAQETQYF.

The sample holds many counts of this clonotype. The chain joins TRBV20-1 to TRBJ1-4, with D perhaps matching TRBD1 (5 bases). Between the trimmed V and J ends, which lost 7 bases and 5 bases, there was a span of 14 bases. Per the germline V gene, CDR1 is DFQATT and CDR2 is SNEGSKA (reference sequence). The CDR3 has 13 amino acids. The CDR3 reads CSVRRRGNEKLFF. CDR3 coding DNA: TGCAGTGTCCGTAGGAGGGGAAATGAAAAACTGTTTTTT.

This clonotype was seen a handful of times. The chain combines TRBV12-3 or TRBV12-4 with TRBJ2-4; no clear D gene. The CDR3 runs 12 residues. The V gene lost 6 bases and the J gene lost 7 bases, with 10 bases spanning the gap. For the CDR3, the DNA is TGTGCCAGCAGCCAAATCGGGAACATTCAGTACTTC. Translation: CASSQIGNIQYF.

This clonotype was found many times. Written as DNA, the CDR3 is TGTGCCAGCAGTTTCATGGGGGTTGCGGGCTACGAGCAGTACTTC. As protein: CASSFMGVAGYEQYF. This chain links TRBV28 with TRBJ2-7, with D tentatively TRBD1 or TRBD2 (5 bases each). V lost 3 bases, J lost 3 bases, and 15 bases lay in between. The CDR3 sequence is 15 residues long. In germline, CDR1 is MDHEN, CDR2 SYDVKM. Variable domain in full (rest from reference TRBV28 and TRBJ2-7): DVKVTQSSRYLVKRTGEKVFLECVQDMDHENMFWYRQDPGLGLRLIYFSYDVKMKEKGDIPEGYSVSREKKERFSLILESASTNQTSMYLCASSFMGVAGYEQYFGPGTRLTVT.

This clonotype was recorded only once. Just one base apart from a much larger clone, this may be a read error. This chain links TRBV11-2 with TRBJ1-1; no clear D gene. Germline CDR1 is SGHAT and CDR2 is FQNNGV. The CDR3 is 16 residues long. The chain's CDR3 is CASSLGLGLRNTEALF. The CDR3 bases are TGTGCCAGCAGCTTAGGGCTAGGGCTCCGGAACACTGAAGCTCTCTTT.

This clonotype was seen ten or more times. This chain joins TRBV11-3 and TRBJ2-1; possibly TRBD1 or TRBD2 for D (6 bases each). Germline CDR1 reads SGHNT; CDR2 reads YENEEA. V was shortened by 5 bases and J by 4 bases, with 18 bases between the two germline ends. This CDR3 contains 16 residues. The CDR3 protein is CASSPKGGKAYNEQFF. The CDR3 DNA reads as TGTGCCAGCAGCCCCAAAGGGGGGAAGGCTTACAATGAGCAGTTCTTC.

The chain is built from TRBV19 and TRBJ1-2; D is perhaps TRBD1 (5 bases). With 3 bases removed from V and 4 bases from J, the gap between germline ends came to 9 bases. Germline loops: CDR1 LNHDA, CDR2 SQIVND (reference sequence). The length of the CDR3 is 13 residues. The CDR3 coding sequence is TGTGCCAGTAGTATGGGGCAGCTCTATGGCTACACCTTC. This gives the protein CASSMGQLYGYTF.

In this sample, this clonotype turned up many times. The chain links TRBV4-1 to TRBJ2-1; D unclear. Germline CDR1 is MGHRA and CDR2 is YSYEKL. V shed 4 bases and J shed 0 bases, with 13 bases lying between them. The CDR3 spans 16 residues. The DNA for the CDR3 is TGCGCCAGCAGCCTCCTGGGAAGGGTCTCCTACAATGAGCAGTTCTTC. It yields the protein CASSLLGRVSYNEQFF.

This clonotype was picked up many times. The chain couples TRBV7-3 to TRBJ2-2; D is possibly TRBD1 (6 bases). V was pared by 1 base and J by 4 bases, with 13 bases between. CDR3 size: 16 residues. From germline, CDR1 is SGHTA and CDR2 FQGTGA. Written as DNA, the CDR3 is TGTGCCAGCAGCTTAAGACCAGGGGCACTCACCGGGGAGCTGTTTTTT. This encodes CASSLRPGALTGELFF.

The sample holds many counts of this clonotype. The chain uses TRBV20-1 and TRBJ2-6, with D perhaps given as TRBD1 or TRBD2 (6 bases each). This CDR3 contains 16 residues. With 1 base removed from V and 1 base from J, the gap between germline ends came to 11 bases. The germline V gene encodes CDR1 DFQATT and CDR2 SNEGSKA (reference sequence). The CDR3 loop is CSARGRGRSGANVLTF. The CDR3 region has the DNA TGCAGTGCTAGAGGGAGGGGGAGGTCTGGGGCCAACGTCCTGACTTTC.

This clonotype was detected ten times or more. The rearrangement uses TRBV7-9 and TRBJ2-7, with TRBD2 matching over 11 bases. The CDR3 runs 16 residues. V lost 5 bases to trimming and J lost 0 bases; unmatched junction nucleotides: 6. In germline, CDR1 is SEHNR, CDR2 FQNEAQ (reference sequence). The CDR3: CASSLLSGRVSYEQYF. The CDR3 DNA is TGTGCCAGCAGCCTACTTAGCGGGAGGGTCTCCTACGAGCAGTACTTC.

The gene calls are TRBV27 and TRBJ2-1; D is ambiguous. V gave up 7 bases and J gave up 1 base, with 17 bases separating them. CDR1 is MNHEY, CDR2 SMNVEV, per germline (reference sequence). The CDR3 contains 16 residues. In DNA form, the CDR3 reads TGTGCCAGCACCTCCGCTGAGCTGCTATCCTACAATGAGCAGTTCTTC. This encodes CASTSAELLSYNEQFF.

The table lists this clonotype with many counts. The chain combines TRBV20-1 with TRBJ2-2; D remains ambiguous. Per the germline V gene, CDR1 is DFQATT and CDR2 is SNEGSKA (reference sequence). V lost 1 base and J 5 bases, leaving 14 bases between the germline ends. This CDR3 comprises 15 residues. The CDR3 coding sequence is TGCAGTGCTAGAGTACAGAGCCCGGGTACCGGGGAGCTGTTTTTT. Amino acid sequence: CSARVQSPGTGELFF.

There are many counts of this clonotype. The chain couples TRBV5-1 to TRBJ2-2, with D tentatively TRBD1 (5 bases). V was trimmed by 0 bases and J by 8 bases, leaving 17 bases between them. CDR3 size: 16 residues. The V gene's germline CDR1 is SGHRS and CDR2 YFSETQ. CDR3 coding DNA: TGCGCCAGCAGCTTGGGGTCCACAGGTGCCGGTGGGGAGCTGTTTTTT. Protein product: CASSLGSTGAGGELFF. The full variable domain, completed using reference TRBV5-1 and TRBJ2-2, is KAGVTQTPRYLIKTRGQQVTLSCSPISGHRSVSWYQQTPGQGLQFLFEYFSETQRNKGNFPGRFSGRQFSNSRSEMNVSTLELGDSALYLCASSLGSTGAGGELFFGEGSRLTVL.

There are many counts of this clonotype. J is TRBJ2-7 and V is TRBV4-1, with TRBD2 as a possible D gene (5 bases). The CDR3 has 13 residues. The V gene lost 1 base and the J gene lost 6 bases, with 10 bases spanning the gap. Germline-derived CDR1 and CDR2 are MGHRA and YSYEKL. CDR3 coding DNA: TGCGCCAGCAGCCAAGTTGGGAGCTCCGAGCAGTACTTC. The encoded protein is CASSQVGSSEQYF.

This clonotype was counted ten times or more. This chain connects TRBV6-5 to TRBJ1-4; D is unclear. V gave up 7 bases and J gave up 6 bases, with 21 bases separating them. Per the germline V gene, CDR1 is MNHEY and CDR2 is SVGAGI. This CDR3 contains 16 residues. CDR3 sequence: CASNSRGPLRYEKLFF. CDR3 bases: TGTGCCAGCAATTCCCGGGGTCCTCTCCGCTATGAAAAACTGTTTTTT.

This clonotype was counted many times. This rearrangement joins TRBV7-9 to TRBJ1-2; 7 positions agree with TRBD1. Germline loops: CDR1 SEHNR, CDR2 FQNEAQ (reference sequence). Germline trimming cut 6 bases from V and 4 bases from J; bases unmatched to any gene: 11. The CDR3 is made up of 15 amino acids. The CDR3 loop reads CASSFTRDSGYGYTF. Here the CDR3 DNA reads TGTGCCAGCAGTTTCACCCGGGACAGTGGCTATGGCTACACCTTC.

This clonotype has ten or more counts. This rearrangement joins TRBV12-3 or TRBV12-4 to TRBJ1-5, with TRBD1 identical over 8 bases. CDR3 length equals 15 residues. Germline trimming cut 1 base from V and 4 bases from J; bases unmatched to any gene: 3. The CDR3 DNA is TGTGCCAGCAGTTTAGACGGGACAGGTAATCAGCCCCAGCATTTT. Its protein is CASSLDGTGNQPQHF.

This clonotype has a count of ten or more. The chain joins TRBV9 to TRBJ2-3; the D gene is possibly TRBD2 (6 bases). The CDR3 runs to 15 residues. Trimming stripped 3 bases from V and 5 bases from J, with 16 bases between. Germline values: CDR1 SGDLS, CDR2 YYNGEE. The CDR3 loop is CASSAMGGRGDTQYF. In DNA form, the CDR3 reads TGTGCCAGCAGCGCGATGGGGGGACGAGGAGATACGCAGTATTTT.

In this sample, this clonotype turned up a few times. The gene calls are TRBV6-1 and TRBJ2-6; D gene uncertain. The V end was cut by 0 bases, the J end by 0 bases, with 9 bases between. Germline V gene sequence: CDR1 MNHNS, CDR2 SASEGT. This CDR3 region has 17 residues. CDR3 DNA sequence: TGTGCCAGCAGTGAAGCCCTTTGGGGCTCTGGGGCCAACGTCCTGACTTTC. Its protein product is CASSEALWGSGANVLTF.

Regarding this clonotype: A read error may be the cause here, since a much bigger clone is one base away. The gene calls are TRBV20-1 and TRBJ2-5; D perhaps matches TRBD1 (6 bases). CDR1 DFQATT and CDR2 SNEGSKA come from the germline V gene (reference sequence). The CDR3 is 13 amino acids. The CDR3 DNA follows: TGCAGTGCCAGGGGCAGGGTCCAAGAGACCCAGAACTTC. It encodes CSARGRVQETQNF.

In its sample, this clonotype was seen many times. The chain's CDR3 is CASVGGTGMGTGELFF. The CDR3 coding sequence is TGTGCCAGCGTTGGGGGAACAGGGATGGGCACCGGGGAGCTGTTTTTT. The chain carries TRBV25-1 and TRBJ2-2; TRBD1 is a possible D gene (6 bases). V was trimmed by 8 bases and J by 4 bases, leaving 20 bases between them. The CDR3 runs 16 residues. From germline, CDR1 is MGHDK and CDR2 SYGVNS. The whole variable domain, remainder taken from reference TRBV25-1 and TRBJ2-2, is EADIYQTPRYLVIGTGKKITLECSQTMGHDKMYWYQQDPGMELHLIHYSYGVNSTEKGDLSSESTVSRIRTEHFPLTLESARPSHTSQYLCASVGGTGMGTGELFFGEGSRLTVL.

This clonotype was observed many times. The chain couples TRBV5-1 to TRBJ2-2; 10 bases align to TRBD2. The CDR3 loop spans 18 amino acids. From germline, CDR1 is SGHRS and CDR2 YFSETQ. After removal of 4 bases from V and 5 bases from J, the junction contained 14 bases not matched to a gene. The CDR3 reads CASSPRLAGPAGTGELFF. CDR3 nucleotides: TGCGCCAGCAGCCCCCGACTAGCGGGTCCCGCAGGGACCGGGGAGCTGTTTTTT.

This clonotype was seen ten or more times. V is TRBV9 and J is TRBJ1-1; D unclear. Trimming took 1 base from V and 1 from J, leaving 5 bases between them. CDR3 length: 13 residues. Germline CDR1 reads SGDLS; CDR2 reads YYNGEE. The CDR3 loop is CASSVMANTEAFF. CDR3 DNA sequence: TGTGCCAGCAGCGTAATGGCGAACACTGAAGCTTTCTTT.

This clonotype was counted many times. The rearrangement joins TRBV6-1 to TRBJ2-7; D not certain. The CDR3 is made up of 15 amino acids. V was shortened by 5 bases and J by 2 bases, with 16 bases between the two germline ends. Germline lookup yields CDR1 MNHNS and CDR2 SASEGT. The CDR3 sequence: CASSPNYMGTYEQYF. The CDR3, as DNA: TGTGCCAGCAGTCCCAACTATATGGGGACCTACGAGCAGTACTTC.

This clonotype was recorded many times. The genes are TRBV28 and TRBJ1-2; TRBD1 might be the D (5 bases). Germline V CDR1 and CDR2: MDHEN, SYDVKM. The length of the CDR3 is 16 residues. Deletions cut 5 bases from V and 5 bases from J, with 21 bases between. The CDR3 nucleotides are TGTGCCAGCAGTACGGGACCTCCAGCAGTTGAATATGGCTACACCTTC. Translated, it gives CASSTGPPAVEYGYTF.

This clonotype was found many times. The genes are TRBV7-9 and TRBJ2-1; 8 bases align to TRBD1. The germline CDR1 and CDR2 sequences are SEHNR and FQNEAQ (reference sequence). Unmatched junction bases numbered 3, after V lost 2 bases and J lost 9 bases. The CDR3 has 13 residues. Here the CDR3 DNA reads TGTGCCAGCAGCTTACCCACAGGGGGTGAGCAGTTCTTC. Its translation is CASSLPTGGEQFF.

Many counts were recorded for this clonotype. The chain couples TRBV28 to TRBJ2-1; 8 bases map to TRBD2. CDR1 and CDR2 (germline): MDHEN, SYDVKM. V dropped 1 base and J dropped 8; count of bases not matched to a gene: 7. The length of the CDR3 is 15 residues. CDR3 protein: CASSLSGTSQYEQFF. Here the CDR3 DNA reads TGTGCCAGCAGTTTATCCGGGACTAGTCAGTATGAGCAGTTCTTC.